This T cell receptor (beta chain) was observed in a study of cytomegalovirus exposure and HLA in healthy donors. General study results and limits: Data from an earlier analysis indicated that most TCR beta V segments were productive either about 87% or about 30% of the time. Sequencing depth roughly uniform across donors was assumed in presence/absence analyses. When analyzed later, a missense DCLRE1C variant was found to be linked to TCR beta V- and J-gene trimming. In a later analysis, CMV-associated beta chains were mostly HLA-associated, it appeared.

Comments on this clone: The antigen remains undetermined.

Vbeta (60) and Jbeta (13) primers were used in the PCR. The data were produced by immunoSEQ multiplex PCR, yet TCRdb's version contains in-frame clones alone and is incomplete. The specimen's table records 90,000 to 130,000 clones. Germline CDR1 SNHLY, CDR2 FYNNEI. Trimming took off 8 bases at V and 7 bases at J, with 15 bases between the two ends. The CDR3 sequence is 13 residues long. Sequences were obtained from PBMCs. The receptor comes from a man aged 40-49 years in good health and CMV-seropositive. The rearrangement joins TRBV2 to TRBJ1-5; D may be TRBD1 (6 bases). The CDR3: CASGINRDQPQHF. DNA for the CDR3: TGTGCCAGCGGAATAAACAGGGACCAGCCCCAGCATTTT.